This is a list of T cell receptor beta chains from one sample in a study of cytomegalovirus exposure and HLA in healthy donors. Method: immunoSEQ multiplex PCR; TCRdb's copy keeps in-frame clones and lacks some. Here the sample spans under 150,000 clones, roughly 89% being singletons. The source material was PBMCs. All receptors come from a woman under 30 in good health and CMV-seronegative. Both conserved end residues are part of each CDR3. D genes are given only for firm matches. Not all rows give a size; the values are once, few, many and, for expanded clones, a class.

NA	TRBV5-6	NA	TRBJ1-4	CASSLGGGLNEKLFF	TGTGCCAGCAGCTTGGGCGGCGGCTTAAATGAAAAACTGTTTTTT
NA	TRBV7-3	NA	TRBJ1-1	CASSFMNTEAFF	TGTGCCAGCAGCTTTATGAACACTGAAGCTTTCTTT
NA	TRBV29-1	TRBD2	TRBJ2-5	CSVAGTSGGLRQETQYF	TGCAGCGTAGCAGGGACTAGCGGGGGGCTTCGGCAAGAGACCCAGTACTTC
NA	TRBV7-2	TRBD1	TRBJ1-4	CASSHRGRNEKLFF	TGTGCCAGCAGCCACAGGGGGCGGAATGAAAAACTGTTTTTT
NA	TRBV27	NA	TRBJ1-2	CASSRRGTNYGYTF	TGTGCCAGCAGTCGAAGGGGGACCAACTATGGCTACACCTTC
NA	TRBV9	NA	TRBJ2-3	CASSGLDTQYF	TGTGCCAGCAGCGGTCTAGATACGCAGTATTTT
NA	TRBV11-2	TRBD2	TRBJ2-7	CASSPAGTSAYEQYF	TGTGCCAGCAGCCCAGCCGGGACTAGCGCCTACGAGCAGTACTTC
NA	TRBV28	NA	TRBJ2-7	CASSSPIDSLSYEQYF	TGTGCCAGCAGTTCCCCTATCGACAGCCTCTCCTACGAGCAGTACTTC
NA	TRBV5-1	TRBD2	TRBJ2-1	CASSSSGRFDEQFF	TGCGCCAGCAGTAGTAGCGGGAGGTTCGATGAGCAGTTCTTC
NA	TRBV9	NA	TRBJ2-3	CASSVFGGMSTDTQYF	TGTGCCAGCAGCGTATTCGGCGGGATGAGCACAGATACGCAGTATTTT
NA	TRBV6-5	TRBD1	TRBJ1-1	CASSRGGWTEAFF	TGTGCCAGCAGCAGAGGGGGCTGGACTGAAGCTTTCTTT
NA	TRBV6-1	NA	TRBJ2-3	CASQILQSSTDTQYF	TGTGCCAGCCAAATATTACAATCTAGCACAGATACGCAGTATTTT
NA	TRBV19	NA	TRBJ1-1	CASSIGGMGAFF	TGTGCCAGTAGTATTGGAGGGATGGGAGCTTTCTTT
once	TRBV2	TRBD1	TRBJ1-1	CASKRTGINTEAFF	TGTGCCAGCAAAAGGACAGGAATAAACACTGAAGCTTTCTTT
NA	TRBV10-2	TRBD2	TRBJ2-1	CASTLLAGGPGEQFF	TGCGCCAGCACCCTACTAGCGGGAGGGCCGGGTGAGCAGTTCTTC
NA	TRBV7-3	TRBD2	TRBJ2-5	CASSRKGGTSWQETQYF	TGTGCCAGCAGCCGCAAAGGGGGGACTAGCTGGCAAGAGACCCAGTACTTC
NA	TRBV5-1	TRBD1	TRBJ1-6	CASSRGQGAYSPLHF	TGCGCCAGCAGCAGGGGACAGGGGGCGTATTCACCCCTCCACTTT
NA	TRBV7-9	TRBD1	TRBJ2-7	CASSLPTGDEQYF	TGTGCCAGCAGCTTACCCACAGGGGACGAGCAGTACTTC
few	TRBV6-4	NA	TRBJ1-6	CASSDTDRLGPLHF	TGTGCCAGCAGTGACACCGACAGGTTAGGGCCCCTCCACTTT
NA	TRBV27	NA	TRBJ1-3	CASSRGGSSGNTIYF	TGTGCCAGCAGCCGAGGCGGCAGTTCTGGAAACACCATATATTTT
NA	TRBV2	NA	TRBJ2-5	CASSEDVRETQYF	TGTGCCAGCAGTGAAGATGTGAGAGAGACCCAGTACTTC
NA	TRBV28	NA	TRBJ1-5	CASSLTGNQPQHF	TGTGCCAGCAGTTTGACAGGTAATCAGCCCCAGCATTTT
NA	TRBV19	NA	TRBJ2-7	CASSIGAGLYEQYF	TGTGCCAGTAGTATAGGGGCCGGACTCTACGAGCAGTACTTC
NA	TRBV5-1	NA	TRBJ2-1	CASSLSLQTYNEQFF	TGCGCCAGCAGCTTGTCACTCCAAACCTACAATGAGCAGTTCTTC
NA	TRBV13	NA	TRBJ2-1	CASSPPGRVRSYNEQFF	TGTGCCAGCAGCCCCCCTGGCCGGGTCCGGTCCTACAATGAGCAGTTCTTC
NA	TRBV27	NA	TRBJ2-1	CASSPMGDTYNEQFF	TGTGCCAGCAGCCCCATGGGCGACACCTACAATGAGCAGTTCTTC
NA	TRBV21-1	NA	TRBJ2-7	CASSKALRSYEQYF	TGTGCCAGCAGCAAAGCGCTGAGGTCCTACGAGCAGTACTTC
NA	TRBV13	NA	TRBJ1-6	CASSQTGDNNSPLHF	TGTGCCAGCAGCCAGACAGGAGACAATAATTCACCCCTCCACTTT
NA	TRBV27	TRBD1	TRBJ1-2	CASSSGQGLGYTF	TGTGCCAGCAGTTCCGGACAGGGGCTGGGCTACACCTTC
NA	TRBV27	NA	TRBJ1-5	CASSYSGLSGAGNQPQHF	TGTGCCAGCAGCTACTCGGGGTTGAGTGGTGCGGGCAATCAGCCCCAGCATTTT
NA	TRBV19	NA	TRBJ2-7	CASSLRPSGEQYF	TGTGCCAGTTCCTTGCGACCTTCGGGCGAGCAGTACTTC
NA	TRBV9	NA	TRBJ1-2	CASSAPRGYGYTF	TGTGCCAGCAGCGCCCCGCGGGGCTATGGCTACACCTTC
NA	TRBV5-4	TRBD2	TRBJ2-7	CASSFALAGGVQYF	TGTGCCAGCAGCTTTGCTCTAGCGGGAGGCGTGCAGTACTTC
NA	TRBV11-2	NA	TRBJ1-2	CASSLGRAKYGYTF	TGTGCCAGCAGCTTAGGCAGGGCAAAGTATGGCTACACCTTC
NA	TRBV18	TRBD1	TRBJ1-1	CAGRTGLNTEAFF	TGTGCCGGCAGGACAGGCCTGAACACTGAAGCTTTCTTT
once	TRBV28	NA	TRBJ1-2	CASSPPRVVRGYGYTF	TGTGCCAGCAGTCCCCCCCGGGTAGTCCGGGGATATGGCTACACCTTC
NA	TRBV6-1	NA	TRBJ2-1	CASSPWPYNEQFF	TGTGCCAGCAGCCCCTGGCCCTACAATGAGCAGTTCTTC
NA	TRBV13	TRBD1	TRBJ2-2	CASSLGTGIGELFF	TGTGCCAGCAGCCTCGGGACAGGGATCGGGGAGCTGTTTTTT
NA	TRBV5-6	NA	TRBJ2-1	CASSAGHNEQFF	TGTGCCAGCAGCGCTGGCCACAATGAGCAGTTCTTC
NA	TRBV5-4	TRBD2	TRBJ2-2	CASSPFSSGRGTGELFF	TGTGCCAGCAGCCCATTTTCTAGCGGGAGGGGCACCGGGGAGCTGTTTTTT
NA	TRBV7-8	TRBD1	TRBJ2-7	CASSLAAPGQGPYEQYF	TGTGCCAGCAGCTTAGCTGCCCCAGGACAGGGGCCCTACGAGCAGTACTTC
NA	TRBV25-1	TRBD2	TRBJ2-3	CASSEVGFAGVTDTQYF	TGTGCCAGCAGTGAAGTTGGCTTTGCGGGAGTCACAGATACGCAGTATTTT